The 7 T cell receptor beta chains below all came from one sample that was sequenced in a study of blood T cell repertoires in COVID-19. The data were produced by immunoSEQ multiplex PCR, yet TCRdb's version contains in-frame clones alone and is incomplete. The sample carries 120,000 to 150,000 clones, roughly 81% recorded once. What was sequenced was peripheral blood. The source is a human donor with acute or convalescent COVID-19. The donor label of this sample is uncertain.

V and J are TRBV11-2 and TRBJ1-1; 7 nucleotides line up with TRBD1. Germline V gene lookup returns CDR1 SGHAT and CDR2 FQNNGV. The CDR3 contains 13 residues. J gave up 1 base and V 7 bases, and 3 bases lay outside the gene matches. CDR3 region: CASTTGRNTEAFF. CDR3 DNA sequence: TGTGCCAGCACGACAGGGCGGAACACTGAAGCTTTCTTT.

There are a few counts of this clone. V and J are TRBV19 and TRBJ2-7, with 9 bases identical to TRBD2. Germline V lookup: CDR1 LNHDA, CDR2 SQIVND (reference sequence). The CDR3 extends over 15 amino acids. With V trimmed by 6 bases and J by 3 bases, 9 bases remained unmatched. The CDR3 here is CASSKSGGTLYEQYF. Here the CDR3 DNA reads TGTGCCAGTAGCAAAAGCGGGGGGACCCTCTACGAGCAGTACTTC.

The V call is TRBV5-4, the J call TRBJ2-2; 12 bases are a match to TRBD1. The CDR3 totals 17 residues. The junction had 10 bases not matched to a gene; V was cut back by 4 bases and J by 6 bases. From germline, CDR1 is SGHNT and CDR2 YYREEE (reference sequence). CDR3 sequence: CASSPPGTGGVSGELFF. The CDR3 DNA follows: TGTGCCAGCAGCCCACCTGGGACAGGGGGCGTTTCCGGGGAGCTGTTTTTT. Based on the CDR3 plus reference TRBV5-4 and TRBJ2-2, the full variable domain is ETGVTQSPTHLIKTRGQQVTLRCSSQSGHNTVSWYQQALGQGPQFIFQYYREEENGRGNFPPRFSGLQFPNYSSELNVNALELDDSALYLCASSPPGTGGVSGELFFGEGSRLTVL.

The chain links TRBV19 to TRBJ2-7; 7 bases are shared with TRBD2. V shed 3 bases, J shed 4 bases, and the junction held 9 bases outside the gene matches. The CDR3 covers 15 residues. Per the germline V gene, CDR1 is LNHDA and CDR2 is SQIVND (reference sequence). The DNA for the CDR3 is TGTGCCAGTAGTATCCCGACGACTAGCATTTACGAGCAGTACGTC. Protein sequence: CASSIPTTSIYEQYV.

The chain is built from TRBV12-3 or TRBV12-4 and TRBJ1-2; D may be TRBD1 (5 bases). The length of the CDR3 is 11 residues. Trimming pared 8 bases from V and 4 bases from J, leaving 8 bases between. In DNA, the CDR3 is TGTGCCAGCGGGGCGGCCTATGGCTACACCTTC. Translated, it gives CASGAAYGYTF.

V and J are TRBV4-2 and TRBJ2-2; TRBD1 matches 10 bases. J lost 3 bases, V lost 3 bases, and 7 bases had no gene match. CDR3 length equals 17 residues. CDR1 LGHNA and CDR2 YNFKEQ come from the germline V gene. The CDR3 sequence: CASSHKSGTGDTGELFF. The CDR3 coding sequence is TGTGCCAGCAGCCATAAATCCGGGACAGGGGACACCGGGGAGCTGTTTTTT.

V gene TRBV5-5 combines with J gene TRBJ2-1; 7 bases line up with TRBD2. Per germline, CDR1 SGHKS and CDR2 YYEKEE (reference sequence). The CDR3 length is 16 residues. The ends lost 4 bases at V and 0 bases at J; junction bases unmatched: 7. CDR3 in amino acids: CASSPGPSGSYNEQFF. DNA of the CDR3: TGTGCCAGCAGCCCTGGCCCTAGCGGCTCCTACAATGAGCAGTTCTTC.